One TCR beta chain is described in this entry. A much larger clone sits a single nucleotide away, making a read error possible. The cDNA was generated by 5'RACE with 10-nucleotide random UMIs. From 15-18 subjects, over 190 million TCR-beta sequences were obtained in each sequencing run. Via MiXCR, TCRdb re-called the 5' RACE reads, giving one row per CDR3 protein. The table lists some 53,000 distinct CDR3 sequences, approximately 17% of them singletons. The sample originates from a study of neurological immune-mediated disorders. Germline lookup yields CDR1 MDHEN and CDR2 SYDVKM. V was pared by 5 bases and J by 7 bases, with 14 bases between. CDR3 size: 13 residues.

Specimen: PBMCs. The clonotype was recovered from a man aged 55 to 70 in good health. The chain joins TRBV28 to TRBJ1-2; D unresolved. For the CDR3, the DNA is TGTGCCAGCAGTGTGGGCCAAGCCGGTGGCTACACCTTC. Translating gives CASSVGQAGGYTF.